The 15 T cell receptor beta chains presented below share a single source sample, sequenced in a study of OX40 agonist ivuxolimab in advanced cancers. Produced via immunoSEQ multiplex PCR; TCRdb's table is partial and in-frame only. The sample shows about 50,000 clones, about nine tenths of them seen only once. Sequenced here: CD4+ or CD8+ T cells sorted from blood, sampled in a trial of the OX40 agonist ivuxolimab. Receptor source: an adult with an advanced solid tumor such as melanoma, head and neck, liver or kidney cancer.

The chain has TRBV7-6 and TRBJ1-1, with unresolved D. Trimming took off 2 bases at V and 0 bases at J, with 10 bases between the two ends. Germline CDR1 SGHVS, CDR2 FNYEAQ. The CDR3 has 15 residues. In nucleotides, the CDR3 is TGTGCCAGCAGCTTATTATCAGGAGTGAACACTGAAGCTTTCTTT. Translating it yields CASSLLSGVNTEAFF.

This sequence joins TRBV6-1 and TRBJ1-6, with 9 bases matching TRBD1. The trim removed 7 bases at V and 8 bases at J, leaving 6 bases unmatched. The CDR3 is 14 residues long. Germline assignment: CDR1 MNHNS and CDR2 SASEGT. The CDR3 DNA sequence: TGTGCCAGCAACCTCCGGGACAGGGATTCACCCCTCCACTTT. Encoded protein: CASNLRDRDSPLHF.

The rearrangement links TRBV9 to TRBJ2-3; the D gene is possibly TRBD2 (5 bases). The germline CDR1 and CDR2 sequences are SGDLS and YYNGEE. This CDR3 spans 15 amino acids. Trimming removed 0 bases from V and 6 bases from J, with 14 bases in between. CDR3 DNA sequence: TGTGCCAGCAGCGTAGGACCAGAGGGTGGGGATACGCAGTATTTT. Translated: CASSVGPEGGDTQYF.

This clone was picked up one time. CDR3 sequence: CASSMERTAEGAFF. CDR3 bases: TGTGCCAGTAGTATGGAGCGGACGGCGGAGGGAGCTTTCTTT. This chain connects TRBV19 to TRBJ1-1, with no clear D. The CDR3 has 14 amino acids. The germline V gene has CDR1 LNHDA and CDR2 SQIVND (reference sequence). V lost 3 bases, J lost 10 bases, and 18 bases lay in between.

This clone was seen just once. The V and J genes are TRBV18 and TRBJ2-1; D gene uncertain. Germline CDR1 is KGHSH and CDR2 is LQKENI. The CDR3 runs to 15 residues. V shed 1 base and J shed 4 bases, with 11 bases lying between them. CDR3 protein: CASSPLGQLYNEQFF. The CDR3 DNA reads TGTGCCAGCTCACCACTAGGTCAACTATACAATGAGCAGTTCTTC.

CDR3 region: CASSGDNNSPLHF. The DNA of the CDR3 is TGTGCCAGCAGTGGGGACAATAATTCACCCCTCCACTTT. The chain combines TRBV6-1 with TRBJ1-6, with a weak D call TRBD1 (6 bases). The CDR3 sequence is 13 residues long. From germline, CDR1 is MNHNS and CDR2 SASEGT. Trimming cost V 4 bases and J 5 bases, with 6 bases left between them.

V gene TRBV28 combines with J gene TRBJ2-7; 11 bases match TRBD2. Trimming took 7 bases from V and 5 from J; bases not matched to a gene: 13. Germline CDR1 MDHEN, CDR2 SYDVKM. The CDR3 runs to 16 residues. The CDR3 DNA reads TGTGCCAGCACCTACCCACAGGGACTAGCGGTTGACGAGCAGTACTTC. Amino acid sequence: CASTYPQGLAVDEQYF.

This rearrangement joins TRBV30 to TRBJ1-5; TRBD1 aligns across 8 bases. Losses at the gene ends were 0 bases for V and 6 bases for J; bases not matched to a gene: 10. The CDR3 has 16 residues. Germline lookup yields CDR1 GTSNPN and CDR2 SVGIG (reference sequence). This CDR3 reads CAWSVRQGANIQPQHF. The DNA for the CDR3 is TGTGCCTGGAGTGTCCGCCAGGGGGCTAATATTCAGCCCCAGCATTTT.

The chain is built from TRBV19 and TRBJ1-2; TRBD1 is a possible D gene (6 bases). Trimming removed 6 bases from V and 3 bases from J, with 17 bases in between. In germline, CDR1 is LNHDA, CDR2 SQIVND (reference sequence). The CDR3 is made up of 15 amino acids. The CDR3 reads CASSGFWGADYGYTF. The CDR3 DNA sequence: TGTGCCAGTAGCGGGTTCTGGGGGGCGGACTATGGCTACACCTTC. Full variable domain (rest looked up from reference TRBV19 and TRBJ1-2): DGGITQSPKYLFRKEGQNVTLSCEQNLNHDAMYWYRQDPGQGLRLIYYSQIVNDFQKGDIAEGYSVSREKKESFPLTVTSAQKNPTAFYLCASSGFWGADYGYTFGSGTRLTVV.

J is TRBJ1-1 and V is TRBV5-1; TRBD1 might be the D (5 bases). Germline V CDR1 and CDR2: SGHRS, YFSETQ. Trimming removed 3 bases at V and 8 bases at J, with 14 bases between. This CDR3 contains 13 residues. The CDR3 loop reads CASSSMGRPEAFF. CDR3 sequence (DNA): TGCGCCAGCAGCTCCATGGGACGGCCCGAAGCTTTCTTT.

The rearrangement links TRBV6-6 to TRBJ2-3; D uncertain. CDR1 and CDR2 from the germline V gene are MNHNY and SVGAGI (reference sequence). CDR3 length equals 14 residues. V was shortened by 7 bases and J by 5 bases, with 16 bases between the two germline ends. CDR3 in DNA: TGTGCCAGCATTAATAAGGAGTCGGGAGATACGCAGTATTTT. Its protein product is CASINKESGDTQYF.

In its sample, this clone was seen once. V is TRBV2 and J is TRBJ1-2, with D tentatively TRBD1 (5 bases). V was cut by 0 bases and J by 3 bases, with 23 bases left in between. Germline lookup yields CDR1 SNHLY and CDR2 FYNNEI. The CDR3 loop spans 19 amino acids. The CDR3 region is CASSEAFEDRDSVYYGYTF. CDR3 coding DNA: TGTGCCAGCAGTGAAGCTTTTGAAGACCGGGACTCCGTTTACTATGGCTACACCTTC.

This chain uses TRBV6-1 with TRBJ1-4; 9 bases match TRBD1. The CDR3 has 15 residues. V lost 6 bases to trimming and J lost 6 bases; unmatched junction nucleotides: 8. Looked up from germline, CDR1 is MNHNS and CDR2 is SASEGT. DNA for the CDR3: TGTGCCAGCAGCGATCAAAGACAGGGGGATGAAAAACTGTTTTTT. It codes for CASSDQRQGDEKLFF.

This clone was detected once. This sequence joins TRBV18 and TRBJ1-5, with a possible D match to TRBD1 (6 bases). This CDR3 contains 15 residues. CDR1 and CDR2 (germline): KGHSH, LQKENI. Trimming took off 2 bases at V and 7 bases at J, with 15 bases between the two ends. This chain's CDR3 is CASSPMGAGVQPQHF. DNA of the CDR3: TGTGCCAGCTCACCAATGGGGGCCGGTGTCCAGCCCCAGCATTTT.

The chain recombines TRBV6-1 with TRBJ1-5; D not certain. The CDR3 is 12 residues long. The germline V gene encodes CDR1 MNHNS and CDR2 SASEGT. Trimming pared 2 bases from V and 7 bases from J, leaving 6 bases between. The CDR3 is CASSELGQPQHF. CDR3 sequence (DNA): TGTGCCAGCAGTGAATTAGGGCAGCCCCAGCATTTT.